These 25 T cell receptor beta chains came from one sample sequenced in a study of CD8+ T cells in alopecia areata. Sample treatment: oral pan-JAK inhibitor, 5-10 mg twice daily. RNA extraction and reverse transcription yielded cDNA as sequencing template. Here immunoSEQ multiplex PCR was the method, and the copy in TCRdb shows in-frame clones only, minus some. The sample gives 150,000 to 200,000 clones, approximately 59% of which show up once; about a sixth is in the top ten. This specimen consisted of CD4+ T cells sorted from blood, obtained at approximately week 55, from a patient treated with tofacitinib. These receptors were taken from a human donor with alopecia areata.

The rearrangement links TRBV30 to TRBJ1-1; 7 bases are a match to TRBD1. Germline trimming cut 0 bases from V and 3 bases from J; bases unmatched to any gene: 7. The V gene's germline CDR1 is GTSNPN and CDR2 SVGIG (reference sequence). CDR3 length: 15 amino acids. CDR3 in DNA: TGTGCCTGGAGTGTACCGGGCAGGGGGGACACTGAAGCTTTCTTT. This sequence encodes CAWSVPGRGDTEAFF. The entire variable domain, with the rest obtained from reference TRBV30 and TRBJ1-1, is as follows: SQTIHQWPATLVQPVGSPLSLECTVEGTSNPNLYWYRQAAGRGLQLLFYSVGIGQISSEVPQNLSASRPQDRQFILSSKKLLLSDSGFYLCAWSVPGRGDTEAFFGQGTRLTVV.

The chain employs TRBV30 and TRBJ2-3, with a tentative D call TRBD2 (6 bases). The germline V and J ends were trimmed by 4 bases and 0 bases, with 11 bases remaining between them. This CDR3 spans 14 amino acids. CDR1 and CDR2 from the germline V gene are GTSNPN and SVGIG (reference sequence). The CDR3 spells CAWTPGVSTDTQYF. The CDR3 coding sequence is TGTGCCTGGACACCGGGGGTAAGCACAGATACGCAGTATTTT.

The chain uses TRBV29-1 and TRBJ2-3; D remains ambiguous. Germline V gene sequence: CDR1 SQVTM, CDR2 ANQGSEA. Trimming left V 1 base short and J 3 bases short, with 11 bases between. The CDR3 length is 14 residues. This CDR3 is CSVEGSGRTDTQYF. As DNA, the CDR3 is TGCAGCGTTGAAGGGTCAGGCAGAACAGATACGCAGTATTTT.

The rearrangement links TRBV2 to TRBJ1-6; 7 bases are shared with TRBD1. Germline V CDR1 and CDR2: SNHLY, FYNNEI. The CDR3 is made up of 14 amino acids. Unmatched junction bases numbered 6, after V lost 6 bases and J lost 7 bases. CDR3 protein: CASRPGQLNSPLHF. CDR3 bases: TGTGCCAGCAGGCCGGGACAGCTAAATTCACCCCTCCACTTT.

The chain employs TRBV9 and TRBJ1-6; TRBD1 matches 8 bases. V shed 3 bases and J 8 bases; nucleotides not matched to a gene: 4. Germline CDR1 reads SGDLS; CDR2 reads YYNGEE. The CDR3 is made up of 14 amino acids. The CDR3 region has the DNA TGTGCCAGCAGCGCGGGACAGGAGTATTCACCCCTCCACTTT. Amino acid sequence: CASSAGQEYSPLHF.

This chain connects TRBV6-1 to TRBJ1-1; D uncertain. This CDR3 comprises 10 residues. Trimming shortened V by 5 bases and J by 4 bases, and 2 bases separated the two germline ends. The germline V gene has CDR1 MNHNS and CDR2 SASEGT. CDR3 region: CASSITEAFF. As DNA, the CDR3 is TGTGCCAGCAGTATCACTGAAGCTTTCTTT.

This chain links TRBV5-1 with TRBJ1-2; D unclear. The CDR3 runs 16 residues. Germline V gene sequence: CDR1 SGHRS, CDR2 YFSETQ. Trimming removed 0 bases at V and 2 bases at J, with 14 bases between. The CDR3 reads CASSLDSARGNYGYTF. CDR3 bases: TGCGCCAGCAGCTTGGACAGCGCCCGGGGAAACTATGGCTACACCTTC.

V usage is TRBV4-1 and J usage is TRBJ2-7, with TRBD2 as a possible D gene (5 bases). Trimming removed 0 bases at V and 4 bases at J, with 10 bases between. The length of the CDR3 is 14 residues. The germline V gene has CDR1 MGHRA and CDR2 YSYEKL. The CDR3 sequence is CASSQERGPYEQYF. CDR3 coding DNA: TGCGCCAGCAGCCAAGAACGAGGGCCGTACGAGCAGTACTTC.

The V gene is TRBV4-2, the J gene TRBJ2-7; a weak D match, TRBD1 (6 bases). In germline, CDR1 is LGHNA, CDR2 YNFKEQ. The length of the CDR3 is 15 residues. V lost 4 bases and J 3 bases, leaving 16 bases between the germline ends. The CDR3 here is CASSPQGLSYYEQYF. CDR3 bases: TGTGCCAGCAGCCCCCAGGGGTTGTCCTACTACGAGCAGTACTTC.

The V and J genes are TRBV2 and TRBJ2-3, with 8 bases lining up with TRBD2. Trimming removed 7 bases from V and 0 bases from J; junction bases left unmatched: 3. The CDR3 covers 14 residues. Germline V gene data show CDR1 as SNHLY and CDR2 as FYNNEI. CDR3 protein: CASNGGGSTDTQYF. CDR3 in DNA: TGTGCCAGCAATGGCGGGGGGAGCACAGATACGCAGTATTTT.

This chain joins TRBV10-3 and TRBJ2-5; 7 nucleotides match TRBD2. Unmatched junction bases numbered 4, after V lost 3 bases and J lost 3 bases. Germline V gene lookup returns CDR1 ENHRY and CDR2 SYGVKD. The length of the CDR3 is 14 residues. CDR3 region: CAISDGGGEETQYF. CDR3 nucleotides: TGTGCCATCAGTGACGGTGGGGGGGAAGAGACCCAGTACTTC.

Only a few counts were recorded for this clone. The chain combines TRBV7-9 with TRBJ1-1; D is unresolved. The germline CDR1 and CDR2 sequences are SEHNR and FQNEAQ (reference sequence). V lost 0 bases and J lost 5, with 7 bases in between. The CDR3 runs to 13 residues. CDR3 bases: TGTGCCAGCAGCTTAGCAGGGATGACTGAAGCTTTCTTT. It is translated as CASSLAGMTEAFF.

The chain carries TRBV6-6 and TRBJ1-1, with D perhaps TRBD1 (5 bases). The CDR3 sequence is 12 residues long. CDR1 MNHNY and CDR2 SVGAGI come from the germline V gene (reference sequence). The germline V and J ends were trimmed by 6 bases and 4 bases, with 9 bases remaining between them. CDR3 in amino acids: CASRLDSTEAFF. For the CDR3, the DNA is TGTGCCAGCAGACTAGACAGCACTGAAGCTTTCTTT.

The gene calls are TRBV5-4 and TRBJ2-1; 10 bases map to TRBD2. With V trimmed by 5 bases and J by 3 bases, 8 bases remained unmatched. CDR3 length: 16 amino acids. Germline loops: CDR1 SGHNT, CDR2 YYREEE (reference sequence). The CDR3 spells CASSSASGGLYNEQFF. For the CDR3, the DNA is TGTGCCAGCAGTTCCGCTAGCGGGGGACTCTACAATGAGCAGTTCTTC.

V gene TRBV30 combines with J gene TRBJ1-2, with D hard to call. Trimming took off 3 bases at V and 6 bases at J, with 14 bases between the two ends. The CDR3 length is 13 residues. Germline V gene sequence: CDR1 GTSNPN, CDR2 SVGIG (reference sequence). The CDR3 bases are TGTGCCTGGAGCGGCGCGGGGAGGGATGGCTACACCTTC. It specifies CAWSGAGRDGYTF.

This chain connects TRBV25-1 to TRBJ1-2; D is uncertain. The length of the CDR3 is 11 residues. Germline V gene lookup returns CDR1 MGHDK and CDR2 SYGVNS. Trimming took 1 base from V and 7 from J, leaving 4 bases between them. CDR3 sequence reads: CASSEWFGYTF. The CDR3 coding sequence is TGTGCCAGCAGTGAATGGTTTGGCTACACCTTC.

The chain is built from TRBV19 and TRBJ1-2; D unresolved. Germline V gene data show CDR1 as LNHDA and CDR2 as SQIVND (reference sequence). V was pared by 3 bases and J by 6 bases, with 20 bases between. The CDR3 covers 16 residues. The CDR3 DNA is TGTGCCAGTAGTATCCGGCTTGGCCCCTTAGTCAATGGCTACACCTTC. Protein sequence: CASSIRLGPLVNGYTF.

The chain joins TRBV14 to TRBJ2-3; 7 bases match TRBD1. Trimming at V came to 4 bases and at J to 2 bases, leaving 6 bases not matched to a gene. The CDR3 contains 15 residues. Germline V gene data show CDR1 as SGHDN and CDR2 as FVKESK. The CDR3 region is CASSRTGANTDTQYF. CDR3 nucleotides: TGTGCCAGCAGCCGAACAGGGGCTAACACAGATACGCAGTATTTT.

In this sample, this clone turned up a few times. The chain couples TRBV7-2 to TRBJ2-3; D is unresolved. V was pared by 4 bases and J by 0 bases, with 8 bases between. The germline V gene encodes CDR1 SGHTA and CDR2 FQGNSA. The CDR3 length is 14 residues. CDR3 protein: CASSYDPSTDTQYF. DNA of the CDR3: TGTGCCAGCAGCTACGACCCCAGCACAGATACGCAGTATTTT. Full variable domain (rest looked up from reference TRBV7-2 and TRBJ2-3): GAGVSQSPSNKVTEKGKDVELRCDPISGHTALYWYRQSLGQGLEFLIYFQGNSAPDKSGLPSDRFSAERTGGSVSTLTIQRTQQEDSAVYLCASSYDPSTDTQYFGPGTRLTVL.

This chain links TRBV9 with TRBJ1-1; no clear D. V lost 2 bases and J lost 1, with 3 bases in between. Germline values: CDR1 SGDLS, CDR2 YYNGEE. The CDR3 is 12 amino acids. CDR3 bases: TGTGCCAGCAGCGTCTGGAACACTGAAGCTTTCTTT. Protein product: CASSVWNTEAFF.

The chain joins TRBV30 to TRBJ1-1; the D is unclear. The CDR3 has 17 amino acids. Germline CDR1 reads GTSNPN; CDR2 reads SVGIG (reference sequence). Trimming took off 0 bases at V and 3 bases at J, with 20 bases between the two ends. The CDR3 DNA follows: TGTGCCTGGAGTGTACCGTTTGTTTCCGTGTGGGACACTGAAGCTTTCTTT. It is translated as CAWSVPFVSVWDTEAFF.

J is TRBJ2-5 and V is TRBV11-3, with a weak D call TRBD1 (7 bases). CDR1 and CDR2 (germline): SGHNT, YENEEA. The length of the CDR3 is 15 residues. Trimming removed 1 base from V and 0 bases from J, with 9 bases in between. DNA for the CDR3: TGTGCCAGCAGCTTAGGCGGGACAGACCAAGAGACCCAGTACTTC. Encoded protein: CASSLGGTDQETQYF.

This chain links TRBV19 with TRBJ1-5, with D hard to call. Trimming shortened V by 10 bases and J by 2 bases, and 12 bases separated the two germline ends. The V gene's germline CDR1 is LNHDA and CDR2 SQIVND (reference sequence). The CDR3 has 13 amino acids. The CDR3 sequence is CATKTRGNQPQHF. The CDR3 DNA is TGTGCCACCAAAACACGGGGCAATCAGCCCCAGCATTTT.

The CDR3 DNA is TGTGCCAGCAGTGGATCCCAGGGCGGTCAGCCCCAGCATTTT. Protein product: CASSGSQGGQPQHF. The chain recombines TRBV2 with TRBJ1-5, with D tentatively TRBD1 (5 bases). Trimming left V 4 bases short and J 6 bases short, with 13 bases between. The germline V gene has CDR1 SNHLY and CDR2 FYNNEI. The CDR3 length is 14 residues.

This clone was detected only once. The rearrangement uses TRBV19 and TRBJ1-2; D remains ambiguous. Germline V gene lookup returns CDR1 LNHDA and CDR2 SQIVND (reference sequence). The CDR3 sequence is 10 residues long. Trimming shortened V by 5 bases and J by 6 bases, and 4 bases separated the two germline ends. The CDR3 bases are TGTGCCAGTAGTCAGAATGGCTACACCTTC. Protein sequence: CASSQNGYTF.